One and the same sample provided the 2 T cell receptor beta chains below, sequenced in a study of T cell responses to AZD1222 COVID-19 vaccine. Assay: immunoSEQ multiplex PCR; the TCRdb copy retains only in-frame clones and omits some. The sample holds about 67,000 clones, 80% to 90% seen once. The sequencing here drew on peripheral blood, taken on day 0 of AZD1222 vaccination. The receptors come from an adult in good health.

The CDR3 loop is CASSPRQGAYAPLHF. CDR3 DNA: TGTGCCAGCAGTCCTCGACAGGGGGCATATGCGCCCCTCCACTTT. The V and J genes are TRBV28 and TRBJ1-6, with 10 bases fitting TRBD1. Trimming took 5 bases from V and 13 from J; bases not matched to a gene: 11. Germline loops: CDR1 MDHEN, CDR2 SYDVKM. This CDR3 has 15 residues.

The chain joins TRBV13 to TRBJ1-2, with D maybe TRBD1 (5 bases). Between the trimmed V and J ends, which lost 1 base and 7 bases, there was a span of 13 bases. The germline gives CDR1 PRHDT, CDR2 FYEKMQ (reference sequence). This CDR3 spans 14 amino acids. The CDR3 DNA is TGTGCCAGCAGCTTAGAGCGGCGGGGGGTTGGCTACACCTTC. It codes for CASSLERRGVGYTF.